The 21 T cell receptor beta chains below come from one sample, sequenced in a study of blood T cell repertoires in COVID-19. Repertoires were generated with immunoSEQ multiplex PCR, while TCRdb's copy carries only in-frame clones and drops some. The sample carries over 65,000 clones, 90% recorded once. The sample was peripheral blood. The source is a human donor in a cohort sampled during active COVID-19.

The rearrangement links TRBV9 to TRBJ2-7; TRBD2 matches at 11 bases. This CDR3 has 15 residues. Germline CDR1 and CDR2: SGDLS and YYNGEE. Trimming cost V 3 bases and J 1 base; bases outside gene matches: 3. This CDR3 reads CASSAWTSGSYEQYF. In nucleotides, the CDR3 is TGTGCCAGCAGCGCCTGGACTAGCGGGTCCTACGAGCAGTACTTC.

In its sample, this clone was seen once. CDR3 in amino acids: CASSPARQSNTGELFF. In DNA, the CDR3 is TGTGCCAGCAGCCCCGCACGACAGTCGAACACCGGGGAGCTGTTTTTT. The V and J genes are TRBV5-5 and TRBJ2-2; a possible D gene is TRBD1 (5 bases). With 4 bases removed from V and 0 bases from J, the gap between germline ends came to 13 bases. Germline assignment: CDR1 SGHKS and CDR2 YYEKEE (reference sequence). This CDR3 has 16 residues.

V is TRBV14 and J is TRBJ1-2, with D possibly TRBD1 on 5 matching bases. The CDR3 length is 14 residues. Germline CDR1 SGHDN, CDR2 FVKESK. V was shortened by 2 bases and J by 5 bases, with 12 bases between the two germline ends. The CDR3, as DNA: TGTGCCAGCAGCCAAACAGGAATTGGTTATGGCTACACCTTC. This translates into CASSQTGIGYGYTF.

The rearrangement uses TRBV2 and TRBJ2-2, with D uncertain. From germline, CDR1 is SNHLY and CDR2 FYNNEI. V dropped 5 bases and J dropped 4 bases, with 11 bases sitting between them. The CDR3 totals 14 residues. The chain's CDR3 is CASSFSGTTGELFF. CDR3 bases: TGTGCCAGCAGTTTTTCAGGAACCACCGGGGAGCTGTTTTTT.

The J gene is TRBJ2-1, the V gene TRBV4-2; 8 positions match TRBD2. The length of the CDR3 is 16 residues. Looked up from germline, CDR1 is LGHNA and CDR2 is YNFKEQ. Trimming cost V 0 bases and J 4 bases; bases outside gene matches: 5. The CDR3 loop is CASSQDTSGAYNEQFF. CDR3 coding DNA: TGTGCCAGCAGCCAAGATACTAGCGGAGCTTACAATGAGCAGTTCTTC.

This clone was observed once. V and J are TRBV7-3 and TRBJ2-5; D is uncertain. With 2 bases removed from V and 2 bases from J, the gap between germline ends came to 6 bases. The CDR3 has 13 residues. Germline values: CDR1 SGHTA, CDR2 FQGTGA. CDR3 sequence: CASSLGSQETQYF. DNA of the CDR3: TGTGCCAGCAGCTTAGGCTCTCAAGAGACCCAGTACTTC.

The rearrangement joins TRBV5-1 to TRBJ2-3; 7 bases line up with TRBD1. The CDR3 runs to 16 residues. Trimming took 0 bases from V and 1 from J; bases not matched to a gene: 5. CDR1 and CDR2 from the germline V gene are SGHRS and YFSETQ. CDR3 bases: TGCGCCAGCAGCTTGGAAGGGGGCGTGGGCACAGATACGCAGTATTTT. Residues: CASSLEGGVGTDTQYF.

The chain is built from TRBV2 and TRBJ2-5; TRBD2 matches at 10 bases. The CDR3 is 15 amino acids. Germline-derived CDR1 and CDR2 are SNHLY and FYNNEI. The J segment lost 5 bases and the V segment lost 8 bases, leaving 11 bases of the junction unmatched. The CDR3 spells CASGGLAGVRETQYF. CDR3 sequence (DNA): TGTGCCAGCGGGGGGCTAGCGGGAGTCAGGGAGACCCAGTACTTC. The complete variable domain, with remaining parts taken from reference TRBV2 and TRBJ2-5, reads EPEVTQTPSHQVTQMGQEVILRCVPISNHLYFYWYRQILGQKVEFLVSFYNNEISEKSEIFDDQFSVERPDGSNFTLKIRSTKLEDSAMYFCASGGLAGVRETQYFGPGTRLLVL.

In its sample, this clone was seen a few times. The gene calls are TRBV5-1 and TRBJ2-3; 13 positions agree with TRBD2. This CDR3 has 16 residues. Unmatched junction bases numbered 7, after V lost 4 bases and J lost 5 bases. Per germline, CDR1 SGHRS and CDR2 YFSETQ. Written as DNA, the CDR3 is TGCGCCAGCAGCCCCGGGACTAGCGGGGTGGTAGATACGCAGTATTTT. Translation: CASSPGTSGVVDTQYF. The full variable domain, rest sourced from reference TRBV5-1 and TRBJ2-3, is KAGVTQTPRYLIKTRGQQVTLSCSPISGHRSVSWYQQTPGQGLQFLFEYFSETQRNKGNFPGRFSGRQFSNSRSEMNVSTLELGDSALYLCASSPGTSGVVDTQYFGPGTRLTVL.

The chain uses TRBV3-1 (or the pseudogene TRBV3-2) and TRBJ2-6; tentatively, D is TRBD1 (5 bases). With 1 base removed from V and 0 bases from J, the gap between germline ends came to 7 bases. The CDR3 length is 16 residues. Germline assignment: CDR1 LGHDT and CDR2 YNNKEL (reference sequence). CDR3 sequence (DNA): TGTGCCAGCAGCCAAGGGGGCACCTCTGGGGCCAACGTCCTGACTTTC. The encoded protein is CASSQGGTSGANVLTF.

V gene TRBV18 combines with J gene TRBJ2-7, with D tentatively TRBD1 (6 bases). Trimming took off 0 bases at V and 5 bases at J, with 17 bases between the two ends. Germline lookup yields CDR1 KGHSH and CDR2 LQKENI. The length of the CDR3 is 16 residues. The CDR3 DNA is TGTGCCAGCTCACCACCACCCAGGGGACATAGCGACGAGCAGTACTTC. It translates to CASSPPPRGHSDEQYF.

The CDR3 loop reads CASSRGLAGESGEQFF. Here the CDR3 DNA reads TGTGCCAGCAGCAGAGGACTAGCGGGAGAATCAGGTGAGCAGTTCTTC. The chain uses TRBV5-4 and TRBJ2-1, with 13 positions matching TRBD2. This CDR3 is built from 16 residues. The V gene end was trimmed by 4 bases and the J gene end by 9 bases; junction bases not matched to a gene: 10. Germline-derived CDR1 and CDR2 are SGHNT and YYREEE (reference sequence).

This chain connects TRBV11-1 to TRBJ2-7; D might be TRBD1 (5 bases). V was shortened by 5 bases and J by 6 bases, with 17 bases between the two germline ends. Germline CDR1 reads SGHAT; CDR2 reads FQDESV (reference sequence). The CDR3 runs to 14 residues. CDR3 sequence (DNA): TGTGCCAGCAGCCCAGGCAGGGTGTCTGGCGAGCAGTACTTC. Translating it yields CASSPGRVSGEQYF.

The J gene is TRBJ2-3, the V gene TRBV3-1 (or the pseudogene TRBV3-2); 14 bases are a match to TRBD2. The ends lost 5 bases at V and 5 bases at J; junction bases unmatched: 6. This CDR3 contains 16 residues. Germline CDR1 is LGHDT and CDR2 is YNNKEL (reference sequence). The CDR3 DNA reads as TGTGCCAGCAGCTTGACTAGCGGGAGGGCCATAGATACGCAGTATTTT. Its translation: CASSLTSGRAIDTQYF.

The rearrangement links TRBV21-1 to TRBJ2-2; the DNA was not compared with TRBD2, the D call given in the table. TRBV21-1 is described as a pseudogene. CDR3 length equals 20 residues. The CDR3 coding sequence is TGTGCCAGCAGCAAAGATTCACTAGCGGGAACCCCTGGGGACACCGGGGAGCTGTTTTTT. The encoded protein is CASSKDSLAGTPGDTGELFF.

The rearrangement joins TRBV9 to TRBJ1-1; D might be TRBD1 (6 bases). Trimming cost V 0 bases and J 0 bases, with 12 bases left between them. There are 16 residues in the CDR3. The germline gives CDR1 SGDLS, CDR2 YYNGEE. CDR3 residues: CASSVEFGQMNTEAFF. CDR3 in DNA: TGTGCCAGCAGCGTAGAATTCGGACAGATGAACACTGAAGCTTTCTTT.

The rearrangement uses TRBV1 and TRBJ2-7; the D call in the table, TRBD2, was not verified against the DNA. TRBV1 is a recognized pseudogene. The length of the CDR3 is 16 residues. The CDR3 protein is CTSSQGTSGPGYEQYF. CDR3 DNA: TGCACCAGCAGCCAAGGGACTAGCGGGCCTGGCTACGAGCAGTACTTC.

CDR3 sequence: CASSSGPPNYGYTF. DNA for the CDR3: TGTGCCAGCAGTTCAGGCCCTCCTAACTATGGCTACACCTTC. The V call is TRBV28, the J call TRBJ1-2; D is unresolved. Germline values: CDR1 MDHEN, CDR2 SYDVKM. Between the trimmed V and J ends, which lost 4 bases and 0 bases, there was a span of 9 bases. This CDR3 is 14 amino acids long.

The gene calls are TRBV11-2 and TRBJ2-7, with a possible D match to TRBD2 (6 bases). This CDR3 comprises 14 residues. V dropped 5 bases and J dropped 2 bases, with 13 bases sitting between them. Per the germline V gene, CDR1 is SGHAT and CDR2 is FQNNGV. CDR3 loop: CASSAGLTPYEQYF. CDR3 bases: TGTGCCAGCAGCGCGGGACTTACGCCCTACGAGCAGTACTTC.

The chain is built from TRBV5-1 and TRBJ2-1; tentatively, D is TRBD2 (6 bases). Trimming pared 4 bases from V and 0 bases from J, leaving 8 bases between. The CDR3 spans 14 residues. Germline loops: CDR1 SGHRS, CDR2 YFSETQ. The CDR3, as DNA: TGCGCCAGCAGCCCCGGGGGCTCCTACAATGAGCAGTTCTTC. Encoded protein: CASSPGGSYNEQFF.

J is TRBJ2-2 and V is TRBV27; unclear D gene. Germline V gene data show CDR1 as MNHEY and CDR2 as SMNVEV (reference sequence). Trimming took 2 bases from V and 1 from J, leaving 5 bases between them. There are 14 residues in the CDR3. As DNA, the CDR3 is TGTGCCAGCAGTTTAGGGCAGAACACCGGGGAGCTGTTTTTT. It translates to CASSLGQNTGELFF.